The T cell receptor (beta chain) described here comes from a study of shared clonotypes between healthy human individuals. Clones were read by immunoSEQ multiplex PCR, and TCRdb kept only the in-frame ones, dropping some. The table has about 380,000 clones, about 96% seen once. Deletions cut 1 base from V and 0 bases from J, with 8 bases between. The germline V gene has CDR1 SGHNT and CDR2 YYREEE (reference sequence). CDR3 length equals 15 residues. The sample consisted of memory CD8+ T cells sorted from blood. Subset in this sample: CD45RO+ cells pooled with CCR7-negative TemRA cells. V and J are TRBV5-4 and TRBJ1-3; D is uncertain. The source of this sequence is a young man in good health. The chain's CDR3 is CASSLSQSSGNTIYF. The CDR3 region has the DNA TGTGCCAGCAGCTTGAGCCAAAGCTCTGGAAACACCATATATTTT.